These 19 T cell receptor beta chains originate from one sample sequenced in a study of T cell responses to AZD1222 COVID-19 vaccine. Produced via immunoSEQ multiplex PCR; TCRdb's table is partial and in-frame only. The sample includes about 78,000 clones, 70% to 90% seen only once; the top ten take roughly 5%. Here the sequenced sample was peripheral blood, taken on day 0 of MenACWY control vaccination. These receptors all come from an adult in good health.

V gene TRBV6-1 combines with J gene TRBJ1-5, with 11 bases identical to TRBD1. This CDR3 is 16 amino acids long. V shed 4 bases, J shed 8 bases, and the junction held 10 bases outside the gene matches. Germline CDR1 reads MNHNS; CDR2 reads SASEGT. The CDR3 nucleotides are TGTGCCAGCAGTGTCGGGACAGGGGGTCTGGAAAAGCCCCAGCATTTT. Translated: CASSVGTGGLEKPQHF.

This chain links TRBV19 with TRBJ1-2, with 10 bases fitting TRBD1. CDR1 is LNHDA, CDR2 SQIVND, per germline (reference sequence). The CDR3 loop spans 15 amino acids. Losses at the gene ends were 3 bases for V and 6 bases for J; bases not matched to a gene: 7. The CDR3 region has the DNA TGTGCCAGTAGTATGAGGGACAGGGGTTATCATGGCTACACCTTC. Translation gives CASSMRDRGYHGYTF.

This clone was observed once. The chain is built from TRBV7-3 and TRBJ1-1; no firm D call. V was pared by 4 bases and J by 2 bases, with 8 bases between. The germline V gene has CDR1 SGHTA and CDR2 FQGTGA. This CDR3 is 13 amino acids long. The CDR3 loop reads CASSYDPNTEAFF. DNA of the CDR3: TGTGCCAGCAGCTATGACCCTAACACTGAAGCTTTCTTT.

Comment on this clone: Additional DNA sequences in this sample encode the identical CDR3. The chain has TRBV5-1 and TRBJ1-5, with a tentative D call TRBD1 (6 bases). V lost 4 bases to trimming and J lost 4 bases, with 12 bases between them. There are 14 residues in the CDR3. CDR1 SGHRS and CDR2 YFSETQ come from the germline V gene. CDR3 nucleotide sequence: TGCGCCAGCAGCCCGGACAGTGGGAATCAGCCCCAGCATTTT. Translating gives CASSPDSGNQPQHF.

J is TRBJ1-1 and V is TRBV19; tentative D call: TRBD1 (6 bases). Germline CDR1 reads LNHDA; CDR2 reads SQIVND (reference sequence). Trimming shortened V by 3 bases and J by 2 bases, and 10 bases separated the two germline ends. CDR3 size: 14 residues. CDR3 region: CASSIGGGNTEAFF. CDR3 DNA: TGTGCCAGTAGTATCGGCGGGGGCAACACTGAAGCTTTCTTT.

The V and J genes are TRBV9 and TRBJ1-6; 9 positions match TRBD1. The CDR3 consists of 15 residues. Losses at the gene ends were 4 bases for V and 7 bases for J; bases not matched to a gene: 6. Germline lookup yields CDR1 SGDLS and CDR2 YYNGEE. The CDR3 region has the DNA TGTGCCAGCAGCCTCGGACAGGGGACCAATTCACCCCTCCACTTT. It translates to CASSLGQGTNSPLHF. Complete variable domain (other parts from reference TRBV9 and TRBJ1-6): DSGVTQTPKHLITATGQRVTLRCSPRSGDLSVYWYQQSLDQGLQFLIQYYNGEERAKGNILERFSAQQFPDLHSELNLSSLELGDSALYFCASSLGQGTNSPLHFGNGTRLTVT.

This chain connects TRBV19 to TRBJ1-2; D may be TRBD1 (5 bases). Trimming took 4 bases from V and 3 from J, leaving 12 bases between them. CDR3 size: 14 residues. Germline loops: CDR1 LNHDA, CDR2 SQIVND (reference sequence). The CDR3 DNA is TGTGCCAGTAGTACCCCCGGGGCAGACTATGGCTACACCTTC. It is translated as CASSTPGADYGYTF.

This chain connects TRBV5-1 to TRBJ1-1, with no clear D. CDR1 and CDR2 (germline): SGHRS, YFSETQ. The CDR3 runs to 15 residues. V lost 4 bases and J 0 bases, leaving 13 bases between the germline ends. CDR3 DNA sequence: TGCGCCAGCAGCCCTGGACGCAGGCTGAACACTGAAGCTTTCTTT. This gives the protein CASSPGRRLNTEAFF.

The V gene is TRBV6-1, the J gene TRBJ2-5; 13 nucleotides agree with TRBD2. The CDR3 covers 16 residues. The V gene end was trimmed by 4 bases and the J gene end by 2 bases; junction bases not matched to a gene: 4. The germline CDR1 and CDR2 sequences are MNHNS and SASEGT. The DNA of the CDR3 is TGTGCCAGCAGTGCCTGGACTAGCGGGGGACAAGAGACCCAGTACTTC. It translates to CASSAWTSGGQETQYF.

V usage is TRBV19 and J usage is TRBJ1-3; D is unclear. V was cut by 2 bases and J by 0 bases, with 14 bases left in between. This CDR3 contains 17 residues. Germline loops: CDR1 LNHDA, CDR2 SQIVND (reference sequence). In DNA, the CDR3 is TGTGCCAGTAGTATATCCCAGGCAGCTCGCTCTGGAAACACCATATATTTT. Encoded protein: CASSISQAARSGNTIYF.

The chain has TRBV11-3 and TRBJ1-4, with D hard to call. The V gene's germline CDR1 is SGHNT and CDR2 YENEEA. V was clipped by 5 bases and J by 8 bases, with 15 bases between them. CDR3 size: 14 residues. CDR3 amino acids: CASSTREGEEKLFF. In DNA, the CDR3 is TGTGCCAGCAGCACCCGGGAGGGTGAGGAAAAACTGTTTTTT.

The chain couples TRBV6-2 or TRBV6-3 to TRBJ2-5, with a possible D match to TRBD2 (5 bases). The CDR3 sequence is 17 residues long. The ends were cut back, 2 bases at V and 2 bases at J, with 18 bases in the middle. Germline assignment: CDR1 MNHEY and CDR2 SVGEGT. CDR3 in amino acids: CASSYQNARVPQETQYF. CDR3 nucleotides: TGTGCCAGCAGTTACCAAAACGCGAGGGTCCCTCAAGAGACCCAGTACTTC.

The V gene is TRBV7-2, the J gene TRBJ1-2, with D perhaps matching TRBD1 (5 bases). V lost 1 base, J lost 8 bases, and 14 bases lay in between. The CDR3 length is 14 residues. The germline gives CDR1 SGHTA, CDR2 FQGNSA. DNA for the CDR3: TGTGCCAGCAGCTTAGAGTTAGGGGCAAGAGGCTACACCTTC. It translates to CASSLELGARGYTF.

This chain connects TRBV7-8 to TRBJ1-3; no definite D call. Germline-derived CDR1 and CDR2 are SGHVS and FQNEAQ. V lost 5 bases and J lost 8, with 16 bases in between. CDR3 length equals 14 residues. Here the CDR3 reads CASSPSRIRDTIYF. The CDR3 DNA follows: TGTGCCAGCAGCCCCTCCCGGATTCGTGACACCATATATTTT. The full variable domain, with the rest looked up from reference TRBV7-8 and TRBJ1-3, is GAGVSQSPRYKVAKRGQDVALRCDPISGHVSLFWYQQALGQGPEFLTYFQNEAQLDKSGLPSDRFFAERPEGSVSTLKIQRTQQEDSAVYLCASSPSRIRDTIYFGEGSWLTVV.

This rearrangement joins TRBV20-1 to TRBJ1-6; D is possibly TRBD1 (6 bases). The V gene lost 3 bases and the J gene lost 0 bases, with 15 bases spanning the gap. Germline loops: CDR1 DFQATT, CDR2 SNEGSKA (reference sequence). This CDR3 is built from 17 residues. The CDR3 nucleotides read TGCAGTGCTAGTAGGCCGGGGGCAAGCTCCTATAATTCACCCCTCCACTTT. It translates to CSASRPGASSYNSPLHF.

The V gene is TRBV27, the J gene TRBJ2-7, with D possibly matching TRBD1 (6 bases). Trimming cost V 3 bases and J 3 bases, with 15 bases left between them. CDR3 size: 15 residues. CDR1 MNHEY and CDR2 SMNVEV come from the germline V gene (reference sequence). The CDR3 DNA follows: TGTGCCAGCAGTTTGGGGGACACAGGGAGCTACGAGCAGTACTTC. Its protein product is CASSLGDTGSYEQYF.

The gene calls are TRBV12-5 and TRBJ1-5; 7 bases are shared with TRBD1. The trim removed 6 bases at V and 6 bases at J, leaving 17 bases unmatched. Germline-derived CDR1 and CDR2 are LGHNT and FRNRAP. The CDR3 totals 17 residues. CDR3 DNA: TGTGCTAGTGGCGAGACACCAAGACAGGGAAGGGGTCAGCCCCAGCATTTT. As protein: CASGETPRQGRGQPQHF. The full variable domain, in which reference TRBV12-5 and TRBJ1-5 provide the parts outside the CDR3, is DARVTQTPRHKVTEMGQEVTMRCQPILGHNTVFWYRQTMMQGLELLAYFRNRAPLDDSGMPKDRFSAEMPDATLATLKIQPSEPRDSAVYFCASGETPRQGRGQPQHFGDGTRLSIL.

V gene TRBV5-1 combines with J gene TRBJ2-1, with D tentatively TRBD1 or TRBD2 (5 bases each). Germline CDR1 SGHRS, CDR2 YFSETQ. V was shortened by 2 bases and J by 0 bases, with 12 bases between the two germline ends. This CDR3 spans 16 amino acids. CDR3 amino acids: CASSLGTFGSYNEQFF. Written as DNA, the CDR3 is TGCGCCAGCAGCTTAGGGACGTTTGGCTCCTACAATGAGCAGTTCTTC. Looking up the rest from reference TRBV5-1 and TRBJ2-1 gives the full variable domain: KAGVTQTPRYLIKTRGQQVTLSCSPISGHRSVSWYQQTPGQGLQFLFEYFSETQRNKGNFPGRFSGRQFSNSRSEMNVSTLELGDSALYLCASSLGTFGSYNEQFFGPGTRLTVL.

The chain has TRBV6-5 and TRBJ1-1, with D perhaps matching TRBD1 (5 bases). This CDR3 has 14 amino acids. The V and J ends lost 5 bases and 2 bases respectively, with 12 bases between them. Germline CDR1 MNHEY, CDR2 SVGAGI. The CDR3 protein is CASSTRTLNTEAFF. CDR3 sequence (DNA): TGTGCCAGCAGTACCAGGACACTTAACACTGAAGCTTTCTTT.